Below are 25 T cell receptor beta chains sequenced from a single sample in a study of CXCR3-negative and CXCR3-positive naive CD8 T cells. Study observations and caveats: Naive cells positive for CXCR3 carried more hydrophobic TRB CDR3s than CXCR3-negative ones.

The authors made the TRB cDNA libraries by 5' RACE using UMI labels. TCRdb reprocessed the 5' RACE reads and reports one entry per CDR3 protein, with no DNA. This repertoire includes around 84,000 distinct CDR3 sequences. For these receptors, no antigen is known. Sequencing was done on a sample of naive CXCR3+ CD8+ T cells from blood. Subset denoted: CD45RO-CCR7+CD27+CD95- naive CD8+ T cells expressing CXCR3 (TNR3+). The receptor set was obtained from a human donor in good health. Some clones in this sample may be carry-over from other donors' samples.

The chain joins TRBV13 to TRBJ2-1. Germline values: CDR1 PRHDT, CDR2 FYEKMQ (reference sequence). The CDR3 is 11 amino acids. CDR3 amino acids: CASSWGNEQFF.

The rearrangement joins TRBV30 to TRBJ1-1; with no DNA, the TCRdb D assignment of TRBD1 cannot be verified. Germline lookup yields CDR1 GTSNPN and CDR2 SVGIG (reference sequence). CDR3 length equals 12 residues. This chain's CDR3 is CACNRGSTEAFF.

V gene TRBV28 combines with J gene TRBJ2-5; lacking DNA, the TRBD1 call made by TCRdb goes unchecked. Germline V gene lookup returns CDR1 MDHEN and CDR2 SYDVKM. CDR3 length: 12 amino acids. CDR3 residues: CASSTGATYQYF.

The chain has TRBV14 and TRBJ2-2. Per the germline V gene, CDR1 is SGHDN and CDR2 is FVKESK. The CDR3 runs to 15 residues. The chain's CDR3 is CASSQESRDTGELFF.

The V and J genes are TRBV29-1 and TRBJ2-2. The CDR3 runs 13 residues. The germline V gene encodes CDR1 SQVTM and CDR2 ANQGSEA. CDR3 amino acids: CSVVRGNTGELFF.

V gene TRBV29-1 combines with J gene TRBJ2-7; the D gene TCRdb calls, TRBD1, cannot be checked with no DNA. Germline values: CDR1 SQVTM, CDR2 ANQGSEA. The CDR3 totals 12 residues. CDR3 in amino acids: CSVDFNGAEQYF.

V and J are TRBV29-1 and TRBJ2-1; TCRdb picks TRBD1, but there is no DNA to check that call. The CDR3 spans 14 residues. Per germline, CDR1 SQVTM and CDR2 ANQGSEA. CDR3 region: CSVESQGNWNEQFF.

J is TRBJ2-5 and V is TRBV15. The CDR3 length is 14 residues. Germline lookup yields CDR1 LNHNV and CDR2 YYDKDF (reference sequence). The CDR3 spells CATSRAAVQETQYF. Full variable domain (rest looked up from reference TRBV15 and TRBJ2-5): DAMVIQNPRYQVTQFGKPVTLSCSQTLNHNVMYWYQQKSSQAPKLLFHYYDKDFNNEADTPDNFQSRRPNTSFCFLDIRSPGLGDTAMYLCATSRAAVQETQYFGPGTRLLVL.

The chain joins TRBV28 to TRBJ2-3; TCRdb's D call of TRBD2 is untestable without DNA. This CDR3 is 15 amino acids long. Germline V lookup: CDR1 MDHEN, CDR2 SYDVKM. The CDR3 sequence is CASSLLRTARDTQYF.

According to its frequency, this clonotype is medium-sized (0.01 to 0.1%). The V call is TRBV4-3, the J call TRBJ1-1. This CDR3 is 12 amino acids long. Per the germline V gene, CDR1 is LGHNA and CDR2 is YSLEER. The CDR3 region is CASSQGNTEAFF.

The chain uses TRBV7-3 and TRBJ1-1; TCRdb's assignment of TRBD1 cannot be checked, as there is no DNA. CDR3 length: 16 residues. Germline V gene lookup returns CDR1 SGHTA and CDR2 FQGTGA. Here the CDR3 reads CASSLIRRQMNTEAFF.

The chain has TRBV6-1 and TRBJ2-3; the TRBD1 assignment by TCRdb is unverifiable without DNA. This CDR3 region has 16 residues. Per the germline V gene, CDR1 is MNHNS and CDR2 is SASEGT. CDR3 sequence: CASSRPDPRETDTQYF.

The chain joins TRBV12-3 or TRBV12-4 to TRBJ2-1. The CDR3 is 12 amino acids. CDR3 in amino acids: CASKKLLNEQFF.

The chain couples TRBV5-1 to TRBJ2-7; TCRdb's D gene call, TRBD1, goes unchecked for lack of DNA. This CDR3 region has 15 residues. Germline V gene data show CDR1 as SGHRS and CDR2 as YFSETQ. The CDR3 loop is CASSSSTGVGYEQYF.

The CDR3 here is CASSATPREQFF. This chain uses TRBV7-8 with TRBJ2-1; lacking DNA, the TRBD1 call made by TCRdb goes unchecked. The germline CDR1 and CDR2 sequences are SGHVS and FQNEAQ. The CDR3 length is 12 residues.

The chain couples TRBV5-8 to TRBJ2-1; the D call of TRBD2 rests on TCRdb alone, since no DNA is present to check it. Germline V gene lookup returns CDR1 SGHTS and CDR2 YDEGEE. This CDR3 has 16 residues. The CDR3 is CASSLSPYSPYNEQFF.

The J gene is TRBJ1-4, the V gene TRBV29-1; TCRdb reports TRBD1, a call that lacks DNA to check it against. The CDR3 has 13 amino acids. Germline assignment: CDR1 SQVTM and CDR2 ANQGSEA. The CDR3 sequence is CSATGGAVEKLFF.

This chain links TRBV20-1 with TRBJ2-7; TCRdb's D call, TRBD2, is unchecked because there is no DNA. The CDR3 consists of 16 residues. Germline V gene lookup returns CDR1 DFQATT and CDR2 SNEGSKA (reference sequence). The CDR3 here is CSARDLSGRAIYEQYF.

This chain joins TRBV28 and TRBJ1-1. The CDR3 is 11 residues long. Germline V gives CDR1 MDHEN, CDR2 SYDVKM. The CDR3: CASSISSEAFF. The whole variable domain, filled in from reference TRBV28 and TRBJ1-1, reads DVKVTQSSRYLVKRTGEKVFLECVQDMDHENMFWYRQDPGLGLRLIYFSYDVKMKEKGDIPEGYSVSREKKERFSLILESASTNQTSMYLCASSISSEAFFGQGTRLTVV.

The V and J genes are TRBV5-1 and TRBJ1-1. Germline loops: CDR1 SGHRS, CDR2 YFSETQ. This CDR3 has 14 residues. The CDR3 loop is CASSLLGGASEAFF.

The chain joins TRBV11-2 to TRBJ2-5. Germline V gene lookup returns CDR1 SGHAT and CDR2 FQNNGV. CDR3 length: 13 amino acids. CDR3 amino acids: CASSPAVQETQYF.

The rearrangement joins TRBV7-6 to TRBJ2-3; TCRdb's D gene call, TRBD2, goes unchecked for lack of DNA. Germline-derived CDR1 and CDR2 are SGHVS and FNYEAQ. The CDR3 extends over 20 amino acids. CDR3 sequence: CASSLVARLAGGQRADTQYF.

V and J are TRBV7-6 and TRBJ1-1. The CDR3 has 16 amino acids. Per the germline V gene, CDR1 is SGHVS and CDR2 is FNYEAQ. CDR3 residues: CASSAGVGVWDTEAFF.

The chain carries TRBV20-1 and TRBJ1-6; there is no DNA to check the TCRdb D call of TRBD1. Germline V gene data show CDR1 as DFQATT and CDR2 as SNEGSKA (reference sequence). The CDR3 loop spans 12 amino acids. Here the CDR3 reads CSARGGGTPLHF.

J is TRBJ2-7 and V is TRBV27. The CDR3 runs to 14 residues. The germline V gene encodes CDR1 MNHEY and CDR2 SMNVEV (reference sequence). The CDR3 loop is CASSDDRNYYEQYF.